The 12 T cell receptor beta chains in this list originate from one sample, sequenced in a study of cytomegalovirus exposure and HLA in healthy donors. The PCR used 60 Vbeta and 13 Jbeta primers. The repertoire was sequenced with immunoSEQ multiplex PCR; TCRdb's copy has only in-frame clones and lacks some. The table lists approximately 110,000 clones, approximately 15% of them singletons. Sequences were obtained from PBMCs. Receptor source: a woman aged 18-29 years in good health and CMV-seronegative.

The CDR3 DNA reads TGTGCCAGCAGCTCGACGCTAGCGATTGATTACAATGAGCAGTTCTTC. It is translated as CASSSTLAIDYNEQFF. The genes are TRBV28 and TRBJ2-1; weak D call: TRBD2 (6 bases). Trimming shortened V by 6 bases and J by 4 bases, and 19 bases separated the two germline ends. The CDR3 runs 16 residues. Germline V gives CDR1 MDHEN, CDR2 SYDVKM.

The chain joins TRBV4-1 to TRBJ1-1, with 8 bases fitting TRBD1. In germline, CDR1 is MGHRA, CDR2 YSYEKL. The ends lost 6 bases at V and 3 bases at J; junction bases unmatched: 9. The CDR3 covers 15 residues. Here the CDR3 reads CASSTRTGSHTEAFF. In nucleotides, the CDR3 is TGCGCCAGCAGTACGAGGACAGGGAGCCACACTGAAGCTTTCTTT.

This chain joins TRBV7-6 and TRBJ1-5, with a tentative D call TRBD1 (5 bases). This CDR3 spans 18 amino acids. The germline gives CDR1 SGHVS, CDR2 FNYEAQ. The V end was cut by 5 bases, the J end by 1 base, with 21 bases between. CDR3 in amino acids: CASSAGGSPDRSNQPQHF. In DNA form, the CDR3 reads TGTGCCAGCAGCGCCGGGGGGTCCCCGGATAGGAGCAATCAGCCCCAGCATTTT.

A few counts support this clone. The chain is built from TRBV15 and TRBJ1-1; 12 bases line up with TRBD1. This CDR3 contains 18 residues. The ends lost 1 base at V and 0 bases at J; junction bases unmatched: 6. Germline V gene sequence: CDR1 LNHNV, CDR2 YYDKDF (reference sequence). CDR3 amino acids: CATSRGRDRGLMNTEAFF. Here the CDR3 DNA reads TGTGCCACCAGCAGAGGCCGGGACAGGGGGCTCATGAACACTGAAGCTTTCTTT.

This clone was observed a handful of times. The rearrangement links TRBV6-5 to TRBJ2-7, with TRBD1 matching 8 bases. Germline values: CDR1 MNHEY, CDR2 SVGAGI. This CDR3 has 14 residues. V shed 6 bases, J shed 5 bases, and the junction held 9 bases outside the gene matches. CDR3 sequence: CASRRGQGAHEQYF. The CDR3 coding sequence is TGTGCCAGCAGACGGGGGCAGGGGGCACACGAGCAGTACTTC.

The chain employs TRBV28 and TRBJ2-5; 16 bases map to TRBD2. The CDR3 loop spans 18 amino acids. Germline assignment: CDR1 MDHEN and CDR2 SYDVKM. Trimming took 6 bases from V and 1 from J; bases not matched to a gene: 8. The CDR3 bases are TGTGCCAGCAGCCAGGGACTAGCGGGGGGGCGTTTCCAAGAGACCCAGTACTTC. Protein product: CASSQGLAGGRFQETQYF.

The chain uses TRBV5-1 and TRBJ2-3, with 9 bases lining up with TRBD2. In germline, CDR1 is SGHRS, CDR2 YFSETQ. The ends lost 1 base at V and 6 bases at J; junction bases unmatched: 21. The CDR3 sequence is 20 residues long. CDR3 protein: CASSLKGYRRGGPGEDTQYF. CDR3 nucleotide sequence: TGCGCCAGCAGCTTGAAAGGGTATCGGCGGGGGGGCCCGGGGGAGGATACGCAGTATTTT.

This sequence joins TRBV5-6 and TRBJ2-1; TRBD2 matches at 13 bases. The CDR3 loop spans 16 amino acids. V lost 6 bases, J lost 1 base, and 4 bases stayed unmatched. In germline, CDR1 is SGHDT, CDR2 YYEEEE. The CDR3 loop is CASTELAGGSYNEQFF. For the CDR3, the DNA is TGTGCCAGCACAGAACTAGCGGGAGGGTCCTACAATGAGCAGTTCTTC.

This clone was detected a few times. This sequence joins TRBV6-5 and TRBJ2-7; TRBD2 is a possible D gene (6 bases). This CDR3 spans 16 amino acids. V was shortened by 2 bases and J by 0 bases, with 14 bases between the two germline ends. Germline CDR1 reads MNHEY; CDR2 reads SVGAGI. For the CDR3, the DNA is TGTGCCAGCAGTTACCGTACCGGGACTCCCTCCTACGAGCAGTACTTC. It is translated as CASSYRTGTPSYEQYF.

The J gene is TRBJ2-1, the V gene TRBV7-2; D not resolved. The CDR3 extends over 12 amino acids. CDR1 is SGHTA, CDR2 FQGNSA, per germline. Trimming pared 4 bases from V and 4 bases from J, leaving 5 bases between. Written as DNA, the CDR3 is TGTGCCAGCAGCTCCTATTACAATGAGCAGTTCTTC. This codes for CASSSYYNEQFF.

This clone was counted a few times. The rearrangement joins TRBV5-4 to TRBJ2-7; 10 bases fit TRBD2. The length of the CDR3 is 16 residues. V lost 3 bases to trimming and J lost 5 bases; unmatched junction nucleotides: 11. Germline V gives CDR1 SGHNT, CDR2 YYREEE (reference sequence). Here the CDR3 DNA reads TGTGCCAGCAGCTCACCTAGCGGGAGAGGGGACGACGAGCAGTACTTC. Amino acids: CASSSPSGRGDDEQYF.

The chain joins TRBV4-1 to TRBJ2-7, with 7 nucleotides matching TRBD2. CDR3 length equals 14 residues. The V gene end was trimmed by 2 bases and the J gene end by 1 base; junction bases not matched to a gene: 2. The germline gives CDR1 MGHRA, CDR2 YSYEKL. The CDR3: CASSQPSGSYEQYF. DNA for the CDR3: TGCGCCAGCAGCCAACCTAGCGGATCCTACGAGCAGTACTTC.